The 3 T cell receptor beta chains listed next were all sequenced from one sample in a study of T-cell reconstitution after alpha-beta-depleted transplantation in children (dated by TCRdb to 2016 to 2017). Libraries were built with PCR. Data came from an Illumina HiSeq 2500. Molecular barcoding was employed in the preparation of TCR libraries, with unique molecular identifiers being used to normalize TCRbeta repertoire quantification. Starting from the raw public reads, TCRdb applied fastp trimming at Q25, assembled clones with MiXCR and retained in-frame beta chains. Rows are combined by CDR3 protein, so each entry shows the most common genes and DNA. This sample lists fewer than 750,000 distinct CDR3 sequences; approximately 22% were detected once. The top ten clonotypes cover roughly 13% of the sample. Reading the label with the study, this specimen's treatment or condition is: allogeneic hematopoietic cell transplantation with graft depleted of TCRalphabeta T cells and CD19 B cells.

The sequenced sample was PBMCs, mostly from graft donor cells, obtained 360 days after TCRalphabeta/CD19-depleted stem cell transplant. These receptors were collected from a boy younger than two who had a stem cell transplant for acute myeloid leukemia, so the T cells may come from the graft donor.

V gene TRBV20-1 combines with J gene TRBJ2-4; perhaps TRBD2 as D (5 bases). The CDR3 extends over 13 amino acids. Trimming pared 5 bases from V and 2 bases from J, leaving 10 bases between. Germline V lookup: CDR1 DFQATT, CDR2 SNEGSKA (reference sequence). In DNA form, the CDR3 reads TGCAGTGCTGACTATTCATCCAAAAACATTCAGTACTTC. It yields the protein CSADYSSKNIQYF.

This chain connects TRBV11-2 to TRBJ2-7; tentatively, D is TRBD2 (5 bases). This CDR3 has 14 residues. The V gene lost 6 bases and the J gene lost 0 bases, with 12 bases spanning the gap. Germline CDR1 and CDR2: SGHAT and FQNNGV. DNA for the CDR3: TGTGCCAGCAGACCCGATGGGAGCTCCTACGAGCAGTACTTC. It encodes CASRPDGSSYEQYF.

This clonotype was detected ten times or more. The rearrangement links TRBV20-1 to TRBJ2-7; weak D call: TRBD2 (6 bases). The length of the CDR3 is 13 residues. Germline CDR1 is DFQATT and CDR2 is SNEGSKA (reference sequence). Trimming stripped 6 bases from V and 6 bases from J, with 18 bases between. For the CDR3, the DNA is TGCAGTGCAAGCACGTTCTCGCGGGGCGAGCAGTACTTC. It is translated as CSASTFSRGEQYF.